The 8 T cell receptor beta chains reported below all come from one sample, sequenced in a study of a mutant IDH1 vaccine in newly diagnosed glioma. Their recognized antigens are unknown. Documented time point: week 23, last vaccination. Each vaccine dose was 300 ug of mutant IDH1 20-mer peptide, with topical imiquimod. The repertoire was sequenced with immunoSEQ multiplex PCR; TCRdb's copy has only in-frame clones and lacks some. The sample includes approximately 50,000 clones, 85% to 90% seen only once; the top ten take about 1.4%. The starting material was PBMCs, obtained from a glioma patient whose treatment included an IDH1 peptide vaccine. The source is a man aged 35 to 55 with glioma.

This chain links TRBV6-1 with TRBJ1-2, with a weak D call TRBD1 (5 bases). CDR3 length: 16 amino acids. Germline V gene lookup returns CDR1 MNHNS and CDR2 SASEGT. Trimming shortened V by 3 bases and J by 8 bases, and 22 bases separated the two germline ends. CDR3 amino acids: CASSEATGGGLRGYTF. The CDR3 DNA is TGTGCCAGCAGTGAGGCAACAGGAGGCGGGTTGAGGGGCTACACCTTC.

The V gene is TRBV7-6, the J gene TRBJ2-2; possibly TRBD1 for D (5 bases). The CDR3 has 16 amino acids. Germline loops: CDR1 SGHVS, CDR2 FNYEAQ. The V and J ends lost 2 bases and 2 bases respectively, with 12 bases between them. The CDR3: CASSLRQHINTGELFF. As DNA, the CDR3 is TGTGCCAGCAGCTTAAGACAGCATATCAACACCGGGGAGCTGTTTTTT.

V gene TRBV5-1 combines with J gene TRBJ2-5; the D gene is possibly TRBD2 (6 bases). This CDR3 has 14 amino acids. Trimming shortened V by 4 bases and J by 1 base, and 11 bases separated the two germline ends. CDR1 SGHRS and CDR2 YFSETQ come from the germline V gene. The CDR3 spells CASSPAGPQETQYF. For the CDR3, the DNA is TGCGCCAGCAGCCCCGCGGGGCCCCAAGAGACCCAGTACTTC.

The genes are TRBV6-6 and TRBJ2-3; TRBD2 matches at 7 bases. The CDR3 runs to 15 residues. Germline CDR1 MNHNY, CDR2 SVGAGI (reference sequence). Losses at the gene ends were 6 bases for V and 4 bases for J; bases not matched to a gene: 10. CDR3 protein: CASSILAGQSDTQYF. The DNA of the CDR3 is TGTGCCAGCAGCATTTTAGCGGGTCAGTCAGATACGCAGTATTTT.

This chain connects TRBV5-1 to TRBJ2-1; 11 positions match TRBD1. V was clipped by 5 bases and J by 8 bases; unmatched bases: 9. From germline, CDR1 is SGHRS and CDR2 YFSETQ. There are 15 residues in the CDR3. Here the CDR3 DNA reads TGCGCCAGCAGGGACGGACAGGGGGCATTGGATGAGCAGTTCTTC. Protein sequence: CASRDGQGALDEQFF.

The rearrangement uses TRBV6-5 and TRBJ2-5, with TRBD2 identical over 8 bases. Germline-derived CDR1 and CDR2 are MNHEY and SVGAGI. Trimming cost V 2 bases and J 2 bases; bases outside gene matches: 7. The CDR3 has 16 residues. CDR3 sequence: CASSYGALAGQETQYF. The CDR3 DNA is TGTGCCAGCAGTTACGGCGCGCTAGCGGGTCAAGAGACCCAGTACTTC.

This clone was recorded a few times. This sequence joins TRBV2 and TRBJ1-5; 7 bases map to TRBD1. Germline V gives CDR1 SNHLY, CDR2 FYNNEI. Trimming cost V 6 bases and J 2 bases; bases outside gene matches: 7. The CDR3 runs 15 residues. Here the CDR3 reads CASSERGPGNQPQHF. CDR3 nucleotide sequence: TGTGCCAGCAGCGAAAGGGGGCCTGGCAATCAGCCCCAGCATTTT.

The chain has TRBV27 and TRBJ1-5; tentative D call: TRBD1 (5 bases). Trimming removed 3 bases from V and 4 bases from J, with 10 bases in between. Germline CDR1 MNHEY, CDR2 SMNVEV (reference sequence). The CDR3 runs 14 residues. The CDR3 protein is CASSFGGTNQPQHF. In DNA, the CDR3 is TGTGCCAGCAGTTTTGGGGGAACTAATCAGCCCCAGCATTTT.